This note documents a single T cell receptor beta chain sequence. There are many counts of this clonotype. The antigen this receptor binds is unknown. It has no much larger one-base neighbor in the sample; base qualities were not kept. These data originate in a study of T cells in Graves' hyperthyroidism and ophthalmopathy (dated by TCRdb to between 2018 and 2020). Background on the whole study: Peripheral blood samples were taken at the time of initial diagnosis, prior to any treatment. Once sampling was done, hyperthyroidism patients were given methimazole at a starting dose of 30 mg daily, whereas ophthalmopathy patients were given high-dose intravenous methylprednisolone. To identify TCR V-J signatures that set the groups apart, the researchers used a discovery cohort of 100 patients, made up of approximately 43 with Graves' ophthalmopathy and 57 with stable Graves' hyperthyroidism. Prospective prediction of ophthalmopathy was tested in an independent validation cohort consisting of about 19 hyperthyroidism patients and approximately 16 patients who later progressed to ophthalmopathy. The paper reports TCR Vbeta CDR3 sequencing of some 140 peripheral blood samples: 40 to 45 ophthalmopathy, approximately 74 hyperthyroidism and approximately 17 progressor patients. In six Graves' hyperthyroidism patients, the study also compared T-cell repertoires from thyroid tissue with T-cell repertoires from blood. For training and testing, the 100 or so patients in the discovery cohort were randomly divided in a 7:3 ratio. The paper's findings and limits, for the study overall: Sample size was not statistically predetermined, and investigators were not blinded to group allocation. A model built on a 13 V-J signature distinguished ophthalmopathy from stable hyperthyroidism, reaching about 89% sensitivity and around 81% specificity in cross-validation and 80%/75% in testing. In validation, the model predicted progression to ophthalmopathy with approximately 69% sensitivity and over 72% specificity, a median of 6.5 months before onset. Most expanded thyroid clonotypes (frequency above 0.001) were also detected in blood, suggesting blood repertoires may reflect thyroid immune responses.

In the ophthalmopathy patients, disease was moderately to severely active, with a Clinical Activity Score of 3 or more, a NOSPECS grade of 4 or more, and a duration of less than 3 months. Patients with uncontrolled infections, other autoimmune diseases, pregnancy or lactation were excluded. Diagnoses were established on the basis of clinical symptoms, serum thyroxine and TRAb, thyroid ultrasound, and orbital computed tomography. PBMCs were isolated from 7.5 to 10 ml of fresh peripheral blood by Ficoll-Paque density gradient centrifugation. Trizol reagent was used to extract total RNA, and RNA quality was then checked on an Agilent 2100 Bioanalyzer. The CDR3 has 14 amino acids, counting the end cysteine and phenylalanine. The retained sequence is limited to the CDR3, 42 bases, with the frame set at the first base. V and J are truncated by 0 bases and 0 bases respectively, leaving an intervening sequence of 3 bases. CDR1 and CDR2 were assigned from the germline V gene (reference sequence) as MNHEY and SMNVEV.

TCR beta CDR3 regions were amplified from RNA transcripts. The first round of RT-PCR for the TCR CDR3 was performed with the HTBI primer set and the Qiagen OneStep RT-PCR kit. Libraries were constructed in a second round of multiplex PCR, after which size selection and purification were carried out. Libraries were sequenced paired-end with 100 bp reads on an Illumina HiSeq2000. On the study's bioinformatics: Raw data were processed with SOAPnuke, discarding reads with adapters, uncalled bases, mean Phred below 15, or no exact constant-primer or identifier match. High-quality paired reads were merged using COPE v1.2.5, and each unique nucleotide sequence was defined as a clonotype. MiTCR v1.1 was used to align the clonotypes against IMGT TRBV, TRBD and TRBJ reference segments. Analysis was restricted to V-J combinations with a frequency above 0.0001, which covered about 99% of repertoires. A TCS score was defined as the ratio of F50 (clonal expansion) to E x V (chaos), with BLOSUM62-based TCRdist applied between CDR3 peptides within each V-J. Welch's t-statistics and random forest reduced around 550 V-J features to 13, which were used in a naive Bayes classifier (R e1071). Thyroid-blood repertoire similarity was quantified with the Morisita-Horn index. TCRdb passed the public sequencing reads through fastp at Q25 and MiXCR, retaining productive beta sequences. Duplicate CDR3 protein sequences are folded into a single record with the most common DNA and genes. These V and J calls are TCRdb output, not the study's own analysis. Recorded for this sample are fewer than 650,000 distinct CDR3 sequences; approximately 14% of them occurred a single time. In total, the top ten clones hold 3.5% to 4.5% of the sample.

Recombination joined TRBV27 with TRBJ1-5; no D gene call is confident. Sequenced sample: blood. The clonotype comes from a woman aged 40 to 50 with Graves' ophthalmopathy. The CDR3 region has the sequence CASSLSVSNQPQHF. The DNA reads TGTGCCAGCAGTTTATCAGTTAGCAATCAGCCCCAGCATTTT.